This record concerns one T cell receptor beta chain sequence. This entry comes from a study of CD8 T cells in Susac syndrome. RNA, at about 0.45 to 1 ug, was reverse transcribed with random hexamers. One entry per CDR3 protein, called by TCRdb with MiXCR from the immunoSEQ multiplex PCR reads. The table has about 150,000 distinct CDR3 sequences, approximately 95% seen once. The CDR3 has 11 amino acids. V lost 4 bases to trimming and J lost 8 bases, with 11 bases between them. From germline, CDR1 is GTSNPN and CDR2 SVGIG (reference sequence). Sequencing was carried out using CD4+ T cells from PBMCs. This chain uses TRBV30 with TRBJ1-2; D remains unclear. This receptor was obtained from a human donor with Susac syndrome. CDR3 in DNA: TGTGCCTGGAACCGAGAGGGCGGCTACACCTTC. Amino acids: CAWNREGGYTF.